These 5 T cell receptor beta chains share one sample of origin, sequenced in a study of blood T cell repertoires in COVID-19 (dated by TCRdb to 2020 to 2022). Receptor libraries were prepared by the immunoSEQ multiplex PCR assay. TCRdb carries this immuneACCESS record with in-frame sequences only. Its versions omit some clonotypes, under half of them owing to an unresolved V gene in the studies checked, with the rest unexplained. The sample profile shows around 97,000 clones; approximately 90% of them were found once. The top ten clonotypes cover roughly a sixth of the sample. The sequenced material came from peripheral blood. The origin of the receptors is an elderly woman in a cohort sampled during active COVID-19.

V usage is TRBV15 and J usage is TRBJ1-1, with D perhaps TRBD1 (5 bases). CDR3 size: 14 residues. Germline V gives CDR1 LNHNV, CDR2 YYDKDF (reference sequence). V lost 1 base, J lost 4 bases, and 10 bases lay in between. Written as DNA, the CDR3 is TGTGCCACCAGCAGAGGGGGCTTTGGCACTGAAGCTTTCTTT. Encoded protein: CATSRGGFGTEAFF.

This chain uses TRBV1 with TRBJ1-1. TRBV1 is assigned pseudogene status. CDR3 length: 14 amino acids. CDR3 amino acids: CTRSPCGMSPEAFF. The DNA of the CDR3 is TGCACCCGATCCCCTTGCGGAATGAGCCCTGAAGCTTTCTTT.

The V gene is TRBV7-3, the J gene TRBJ2-1, with 10 bases fitting TRBD1. There are 15 residues in the CDR3. In germline, CDR1 is SGHTA, CDR2 FQGTGA. The V segment lost 5 bases and the J segment 7 bases; nucleotides outside the gene matches: 8. The CDR3 DNA sequence: TGTGCCAGCAGCCCTACCCGACAGGGGGCAAATGAGCAGTTCTTC. Protein: CASSPTRQGANEQFF.

The J gene is TRBJ1-1, the V gene TRBV18; unclear D gene. Germline V gene data show CDR1 as KGHSH and CDR2 as LQKENI. The V end was cut by 6 bases, the J end by 0 bases, with 11 bases between. This CDR3 has 14 amino acids. The CDR3 bases are TGTGCCAGCTCCCAGACGACAATGAACACTGAAGCTTTCTTT. Translating gives CASSQTTMNTEAFF.

The chain employs TRBV3-1 (or the pseudogene TRBV3-2) and TRBJ1-1; D might be TRBD1 (5 bases). The CDR3 has 15 amino acids. Germline V gene data show CDR1 as LGHDT and CDR2 as YNNKEL (reference sequence). V was clipped by 3 bases and J by 3 bases, with 14 bases between them. CDR3 DNA sequence: TGTGCCAGCAGCCACCGGGGGGTAAGGGACACTGAAGCTTTCTTT. Translated: CASSHRGVRDTEAFF.